Below are 18 T cell receptor beta chains sequenced from a single sample in a study of shared clonotypes between healthy human individuals. This table comes from immunoSEQ multiplex PCR, and its TCRdb copy is limited to in-frame clones, with some not included. The sample lists 550,000 to 800,000 clones; 90% were seen once. Sequencing was carried out using memory CD8+ T cells from PBMCs. Subset here: CD45RO+ cells pooled with CCR7-negative TemRA cells. Receptors originate from a man aged 18 to 30 in good health. Some clones in this sample may be carry-over from other donors' samples.

This sequence joins TRBV4-1 and TRBJ2-7, with D perhaps matching TRBD2 (5 bases). The CDR3 consists of 16 residues. V was trimmed by 1 base and J by 0 bases, leaving 13 bases between them. Germline CDR1 MGHRA, CDR2 YSYEKL. The CDR3 reads CASSQGPDLSSYEQYF. The CDR3 bases are TGCGCCAGCAGCCAAGGTCCGGACTTAAGCTCCTACGAGCAGTACTTC.

The rearrangement links TRBV7-8 to TRBJ2-5; D remains ambiguous. Per germline, CDR1 SGHVS and CDR2 FQNEAQ. V was cut by 5 bases and J by 5 bases, with 15 bases left in between. CDR3 length: 14 amino acids. The CDR3 is CASSPYRAAETQYF. In nucleotides, the CDR3 is TGTGCCAGCAGCCCCTACCGGGCCGCGGAGACCCAGTACTTC.

This chain uses TRBV4-1 with TRBJ2-5, with D perhaps assigned TRBD1 or TRBD2 (5 bases each). Germline CDR1 is MGHRA and CDR2 is YSYEKL. With 3 bases removed from V and 2 bases from J, the gap between germline ends came to 10 bases. CDR3 length: 14 amino acids. The DNA for the CDR3 is TGCGCCAGCAGCCACGGGACGGCTCAAGAGACCCAGTACTTC. It translates to CASSHGTAQETQYF.

V and J are TRBV4-3 and TRBJ1-2; 10 bases agree with TRBD1. Germline-derived CDR1 and CDR2 are LGHNA and YSLEER. The CDR3 runs 17 residues. With V trimmed by 2 bases and J by 2 bases, 8 bases remained unmatched. Written as DNA, the CDR3 is TGCGCCAGCAGCCAATTCCCGGGACAGGGGTACAACTATGGCTACACCTTC. Its translation: CASSQFPGQGYNYGYTF.

CDR3 in DNA: TGTGCCAGCAGTGAAACTGAGTATGAGACGGGACCTACTAACTATGGCTACACCTTC. It yields the protein CASSETEYETGPTNYGYTF. The chain uses TRBV2 and TRBJ1-2, with a tentative D call TRBD1 (5 bases). This CDR3 comprises 19 residues. The V gene lost 2 bases and the J gene lost 0 bases, with 22 bases spanning the gap. CDR1 is SNHLY and CDR2 is FYNNEI in the germline V gene.

The rearrangement links TRBV28 to TRBJ1-5; TRBD1 aligns across 7 bases. CDR3 length: 15 residues. The ends lost 6 bases at V and 7 bases at J; junction bases unmatched: 12. Germline values: CDR1 MDHEN, CDR2 SYDVKM. The CDR3 region has the DNA TGTGCCAGCAGCCCAGAAGGGGGCGGGCACCAGCCCCAGCATTTT. It specifies CASSPEGGGHQPQHF.

The V call is TRBV6-5, the J call TRBJ1-2; D ambiguous. Trimming left V 0 bases short and J 8 bases short, with 16 bases between. Per germline, CDR1 MNHEY and CDR2 SVGAGI. The length of the CDR3 is 15 residues. The CDR3 DNA is TGTGCCAGCAGTTACTCGAAGCGCTCCAGGAACGGCTACACCTTC. This translates into CASSYSKRSRNGYTF.

This clone was counted a single time. CDR3 protein: CASSQEITSPEYEQYF. CDR3 nucleotide sequence: TGCGCCAGCAGCCAAGAAATCACTAGCCCTGAATACGAGCAGTACTTC. The chain is built from TRBV4-1 and TRBJ2-7; a weak D match, TRBD2 (6 bases). The length of the CDR3 is 16 residues. V lost 0 bases and J 4 bases, leaving 16 bases between the germline ends. Germline V gene data show CDR1 as MGHRA and CDR2 as YSYEKL.

The chain recombines TRBV11-1 with TRBJ2-7; TRBD1 is a possible D gene (6 bases). V was cut by 1 base and J by 4 bases, with 8 bases left in between. Germline V gives CDR1 SGHAT, CDR2 FQDESV (reference sequence). CDR3 length equals 13 residues. CDR3 loop: CASSLGRGYEQYF. For the CDR3, the DNA is TGTGCCAGCAGCTTAGGCAGGGGATACGAGCAGTACTTC.

V usage is TRBV9 and J usage is TRBJ2-2; a possible D gene is TRBD2 (6 bases). V lost 0 bases, J lost 0 bases, and 9 bases lay in between. CDR3 length equals 16 residues. Germline CDR1 SGDLS, CDR2 YYNGEE. CDR3 sequence: CASSVGVAANTGELFF. In nucleotides, the CDR3 is TGTGCCAGCAGCGTAGGGGTAGCGGCGAACACCGGGGAGCTGTTTTTT.

The chain has TRBV6-1 and TRBJ1-1; D is unresolved. Trimming shortened V by 7 bases and J by 6 bases, and 18 bases separated the two germline ends. The length of the CDR3 is 14 residues. Germline V gives CDR1 MNHNS, CDR2 SASEGT. The CDR3 DNA is TGTGCCAGCATACGGTGGCGGCAGCTTCCTGAAGCTTTCTTT. Protein product: CASIRWRQLPEAFF.

The V and J genes are TRBV6-1 and TRBJ1-2, with D perhaps TRBD1 (5 bases). This CDR3 contains 12 residues. Trimming took 2 bases from V and 8 from J, leaving 9 bases between them. Looked up from germline, CDR1 is MNHNS and CDR2 is SASEGT. For the CDR3, the DNA is TGTGCCAGCAGTGAATTAGGGGACGGCTACACCTTC. It translates to CASSELGDGYTF.

The chain is built from TRBV7-8 and TRBJ2-7; weak D call: TRBD2 (5 bases). The germline CDR1 and CDR2 sequences are SGHVS and FQNEAQ. The CDR3 length is 18 residues. Trimming took off 1 base at V and 2 bases at J, with 21 bases between the two ends. The DNA for the CDR3 is TGTGCCAGCAGCTTAGATCCCCCAAAAGGGTCTAGCCCCTACGAGCAGTACTTC. Amino acid sequence: CASSLDPPKGSSPYEQYF.

The chain recombines TRBV6-5 with TRBJ2-5, with D unresolved. Germline V CDR1 and CDR2: MNHEY, SVGAGI. V lost 6 bases and J lost 2, with 13 bases in between. The CDR3 is made up of 14 amino acids. CDR3 amino acids: CASSRPWSQETQYF. As DNA, the CDR3 is TGTGCCAGCAGCCGACCGTGGTCTCAAGAGACCCAGTACTTC.

This chain uses TRBV13 with TRBJ2-7; possible D gene TRBD1, 5 bases. Germline V gene sequence: CDR1 PRHDT, CDR2 FYEKMQ (reference sequence). The CDR3 extends over 15 amino acids. V lost 0 bases and J lost 3, with 12 bases in between. DNA for the CDR3: TGTGCCAGCAGCTTAGGGACAGCAATATACTACGAGCAGTACTTC. Amino acid sequence: CASSLGTAIYYEQYF. The full variable domain, completed using reference TRBV13 and TRBJ2-7, is AAGVIQSPRHLIKEKRETATLKCYPIPRHDTVYWYQQGPGQDPQFLISFYEKMQSDKGSIPDRFSAQQFSDYHSELNMSSLELGDSALYFCASSLGTAIYYEQYFGPGTRLTVT.

The chain is built from TRBV6-5 and TRBJ1-1; TRBD1 matches 8 bases. The trim removed 0 bases at V and 1 base at J, leaving 1 base unmatched. The CDR3 is 15 residues long. Germline V lookup: CDR1 MNHEY, CDR2 SVGAGI. As DNA, the CDR3 is TGTGCCAGCAGTTACTCGGACAGGGCGAACACTGAAGCTTTCTTT. Translated, it gives CASSYSDRANTEAFF.

The chain combines TRBV7-9 with TRBJ1-1, with D hard to call. The CDR3 runs 15 residues. V lost 2 bases and J 0 bases, leaving 10 bases between the germline ends. Germline V CDR1 and CDR2: SEHNR, FQNEAQ (reference sequence). Here the CDR3 reads CASSLKSLLNTEAFF. The CDR3 DNA follows: TGTGCCAGCAGCTTAAAATCGCTCTTGAACACTGAAGCTTTCTTT.

J is TRBJ2-7 and V is TRBV7-9; D is undetermined. Germline V CDR1 and CDR2: SEHNR, FQNEAQ (reference sequence). The CDR3 is 14 residues long. V lost 5 bases, J lost 4 bases, and 15 bases lay in between. CDR3 loop: CASSLEGRMYEQYF. The CDR3 coding sequence is TGTGCCAGCAGCCTAGAAGGGCGTATGTACGAGCAGTACTTC.